This T cell receptor (beta chain) originates from a study of vaccination effects on CD4 cells after COVID-19. The study's findings and limits: Common cold coronaviruses were cross-recognized by only 1 of 255 vaccine-induced clones in healthy vaccinees.

A word on this clone: Its target is unknown.

Before sequencing, viral peptide pools were used by the ViraFEST assay to expand antigen-specific CD4+ T cells. Isolation of CD4+ T cells took place after less than twelve days of culture. Neither prior SARS-CoV-2 infection nor positive nucleocapsid antibodies were present in the vaccine recipients. Researchers reported culturing two million PBMC in each well, adding 9 to 10 IU/ml IL-2 and about 9.6 ug/ml peptides. Each culture had half its medium swapped for IL-2 medium on days 3 and 7. The protocol was immunoSEQ multiplex PCR, while the TCRdb copy is restricted to in-frame clones and leaves out a portion. The sample lists around 55,000 clones; about two thirds were seen once. This CDR3 region has 21 residues. J lost 6 bases, V lost 2 bases, and 23 bases had no gene match. CDR1 and CDR2 from the germline V gene are LNHDA and SQIVND (reference sequence).

The chain joins TRBV19 to TRBJ2-1; 9 bases are a match to TRBD2. The TCR comes from a human donor who received a COVID-19 vaccine. Sequences were derived from CD4+ T cells from PBMCs cultured with SARS-CoV-2 spike peptides, sampled before COVID-19 vaccination. The CDR3, as DNA: TGTGCCAGTAGTATAATTTTTGGCGGGAGGGCCGATTGGCTTATTGGCAATGAGCAGTTCTTC. The encoded protein is CASSIIFGGRADWLIGNEQFF.